The clone carrying this T cell receptor beta chain was picked up a small number of times. Other nucleotide sequences in the sample specify the same CDR3. This entry comes from a study of blood T cell repertoires in COVID-19. For the study at large: PBMCs, B-cell-depleted T cells, or T cells were the source of the cDNA or gDNA that made up the material.

V shed 0 bases and J 6 bases; nucleotides not matched to a gene: 1. From germline, CDR1 is GTSNPN and CDR2 SVGIG (reference sequence). This CDR3 contains 13 residues. Clones were sequenced by immunoSEQ multiplex PCR, and TCRdb holds only the in-frame ones, with some missing. The data contain hundreds of thousands of clones, around 87% of them singletons. Donors were grouped by their self-reported clinical history. This chain connects TRBV30 to TRBJ1-2; TRBD1 agrees at 10 bases. The material sequenced was PBMCs or T cells enriched from blood (not recorded which). This clonotype was obtained from a man younger than 40 who had recovered from COVID-19. The CDR3 DNA reads as TGTGCCTGGAGTGTAGGGACAGGGGATGGCTACACCTTC. Amino acid sequence: CAWSVGTGDGYTF.